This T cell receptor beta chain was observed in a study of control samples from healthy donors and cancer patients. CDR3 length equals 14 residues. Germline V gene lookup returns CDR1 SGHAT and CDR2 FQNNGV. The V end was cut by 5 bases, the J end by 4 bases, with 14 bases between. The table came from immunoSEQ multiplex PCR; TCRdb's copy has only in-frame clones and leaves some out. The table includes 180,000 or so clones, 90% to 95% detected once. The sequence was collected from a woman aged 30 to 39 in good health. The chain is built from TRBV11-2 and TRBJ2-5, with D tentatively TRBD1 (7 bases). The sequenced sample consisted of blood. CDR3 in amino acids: CASSPPQGGETQYF. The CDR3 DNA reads TGTGCCAGCAGCCCGCCTCAGGGGGGAGAGACCCAGTACTTC.